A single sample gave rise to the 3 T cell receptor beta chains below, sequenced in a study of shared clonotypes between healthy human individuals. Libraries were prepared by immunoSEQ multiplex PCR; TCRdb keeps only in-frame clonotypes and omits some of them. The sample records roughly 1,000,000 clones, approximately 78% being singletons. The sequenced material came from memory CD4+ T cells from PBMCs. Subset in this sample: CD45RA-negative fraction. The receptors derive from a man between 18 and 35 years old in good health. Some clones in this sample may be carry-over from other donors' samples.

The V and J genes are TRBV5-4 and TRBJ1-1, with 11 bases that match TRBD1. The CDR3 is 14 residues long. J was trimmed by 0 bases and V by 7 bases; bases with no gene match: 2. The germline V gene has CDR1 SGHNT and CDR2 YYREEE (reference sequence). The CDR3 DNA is TGTGCCAGCGGGACAGGGGGTTTGAACACTGAAGCTTTCTTT. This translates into CASGTGGLNTEAFF.

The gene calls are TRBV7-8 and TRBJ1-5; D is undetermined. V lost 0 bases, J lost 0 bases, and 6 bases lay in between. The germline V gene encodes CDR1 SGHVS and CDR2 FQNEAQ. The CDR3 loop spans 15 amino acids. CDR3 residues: CASSLATVSNQPQHF. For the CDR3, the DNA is TGTGCCAGCAGCTTAGCGACGGTTAGCAATCAGCCCCAGCATTTT.

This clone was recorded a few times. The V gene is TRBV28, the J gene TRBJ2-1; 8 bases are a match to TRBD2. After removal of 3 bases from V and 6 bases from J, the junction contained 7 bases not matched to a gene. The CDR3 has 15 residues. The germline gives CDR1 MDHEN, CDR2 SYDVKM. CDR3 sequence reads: CASSLAGSGGNEQFF. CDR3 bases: TGTGCCAGCAGTTTGGCCGGGAGCGGGGGCAATGAGCAGTTCTTC.